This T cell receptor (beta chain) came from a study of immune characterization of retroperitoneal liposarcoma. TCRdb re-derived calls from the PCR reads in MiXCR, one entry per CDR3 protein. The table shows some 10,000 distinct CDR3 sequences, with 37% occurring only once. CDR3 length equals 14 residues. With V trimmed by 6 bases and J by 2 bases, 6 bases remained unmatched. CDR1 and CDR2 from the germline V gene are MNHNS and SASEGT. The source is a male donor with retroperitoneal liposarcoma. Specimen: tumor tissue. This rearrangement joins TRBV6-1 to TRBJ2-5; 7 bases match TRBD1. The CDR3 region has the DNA TGTGCCAGCAGGGACCCGGGACAGCAAGAGACCCAGTACTTC. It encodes CASRDPGQQETQYF.